Within the sample, the clone carrying this T cell receptor (beta chain) is medium-sized. Its antigen is as yet unknown. The data were taken from a study of spatial heterogeneity in lung cancer. The study tagged each TCR cDNA molecule with a unique molecular identifier. TCRdb recomputed calls from the 5' RACE reads with MiXCR, one row per CDR3 protein. Of a few thousand distinct CDR3 sequences listed, less than 30% were seen once; the top ten hold approximately 26%. The time point was: sample taken at primary tumor resection. There were some 70 donors, all of them untreated patients with early-stage non-small cell lung cancer. General observations from the study: Tumor mutation counts were tracked by expanded intratumoral alpha and beta TCR counts.

CDR1 SGHNT and CDR2 YENEEA come from the germline V gene. V lost 5 bases and J 6 bases, leaving 7 bases between the germline ends. The CDR3 is 12 amino acids. The sequence was obtained from a female donor with early-stage non-small cell lung cancer. This chain joins TRBV11-3 and TRBJ2-2, with unresolved D. Source: lung tumor tissue, taken at surgery. The CDR3 DNA reads as TGTGCCAGCAGCCACAGCGCCGGGGAGCTGTTTTTT. It yields the protein CASSHSAGELFF.